The TCR beta chain described here comes from a study of blood T cell repertoires in COVID-19 (dated by TCRdb to about 2020). Regarding the research as a whole: Samples from collaborators originated in the United States, Italy and Spain and spanned both the acute and convalescent phases of COVID-19. The material from the prospective study consisted of cDNA or gDNA derived from T cells, B-cell-depleted T cells, or PBMCs. Deeply sampled blood TCRbeta repertoires from subjects exposed to, actively infected with, or recovered from COVID-19 were included in the dataset. A freely available public database, intended as a resource for researchers studying the immune response to SARS-CoV-2, is where the repertoires were released. The samples were drawn from two sources: the first 160 participants of the ongoing ImmuneRACE study, and 1,000 to 1,500 subjects contributed by 6 global collaborators. The sample metadata nearly always contained a de-identified subject ID, COVID-19 status, age in years and sex. HLA class I and class II types, where available, came from metadata supplied by the sample provider rather than from assay-based typing. The research as a whole found: Clinical and demographic metadata were provided uncurated, with the amount varying by source and participant.

Note on this clone: Its antigen is not yet known. Base-call qualities are not available, and no considerably larger clone is one nucleotide away.

From the cysteine through the phenylalanine, the CDR3 covers 13 amino acids. The only DNA kept is the CDR3, 39 bases in frame from the first base. Between the V and J ends, shortened by 5 bases and 8 bases respectively, the junction contains 11 bases. The CDR1 and CDR2 encoded by the germline V gene are SGHRS and YFSETQ. The immunoSEQ Assay, a bias-controlled multiplex PCR, was used to amplify TCRbeta CDR3 regions from genomic DNA. Per the source publication's procedure: Within the assay, amplification of reference gene primers was used to estimate how many nucleated cells each sample contained. To quantify the absolute abundance of each unique TCRbeta CDR3 rearrangement, sequence reads were collapsed and filtered. For each sample, productive Simpson clonality was calculated as the square root of Simpson's diversity index across productive rearrangements. Imported from immuneACCESS, the table was reduced by TCRdb to in-frame sequences with V and J called. These copies leave out some clones; in studies compared against another copy, an unresolved V gene accounts for under half, and the cause of the remainder is not known. The DNA gave D and trimming, while V, J and clone size come from that table. A total of about 300,000 clones appear in this sample, roughly 91% of them only once. 4.6% of the sample is held by the ten biggest clonotypes.

Whole blood was collected in K2EDTA tubes by collaborating institutions according to the institutions' own protocols. For TCRbeta analysis, collaborators shipped samples in one of three forms: frozen whole blood, isolated PBMCs, or DNA extracted from either of those sample types. The clonotype was recovered from a man aged 35-49 years with acute or convalescent COVID-19. Sample: peripheral blood. The V and J segments used are TRBV5-1 and TRBJ1-6, with no D gene named confidently. The CDR3 loop reads CASRWSTDSPLHF. The nucleotides read TGCGCCAGCAGGTGGTCCACGGATTCACCCCTCCACTTT. The full variable domain, with segments outside the CDR3 supplied by the reference TRBV5-1 and TRBJ1-6 proteins, appears as KAGVTQTPRYLIKTRGQQVTLSCSPISGHRSVSWYQQTPGQGLQFLFEYFSETQRNKGNFPGRFSGRQFSNSRSEMNVSTLELGDSALYLCASRWSTDSPLHFGNGTRLTVT.